This T cell receptor beta chain appears in the sequencing data of a study of T-cell memory formation after mild COVID-19. On the study more broadly: TCR clustering was largely donor specific.

This clonotype has a handful of counts. TCRdb re-called the 5' RACE reads with MiXCR, one entry per CDR3 protein. Of about 100,000 distinct CDR3 sequences in the sample, over 13% are singletons; the top ten hold less than 45%. Material for sequencing was PBMCs or a T cell subset sorted from them (not recorded which). The sequence came from a man aged 18 to 35 who had mild COVID-19 (a few samples of this study predate the infection). Cell type and time point are not known.

CDR3 loop: CASSQKQGSEQYF. In DNA, the CDR3 is TGCGCCAGCAGCCAAAAACAGGGTTCCGAGCAGTACTTC. The chain links TRBV4-3 to TRBJ2-7; TRBD1 might be the D (6 bases). V lost 2 bases and J lost 6, with 11 bases in between. Germline-derived CDR1 and CDR2 are LGHNA and YSLEER. This CDR3 is 13 amino acids long.